This T cell receptor (beta chain) derives from a study of PD-1 blockade in classical Hodgkin lymphoma. Sequencing used immunoSEQ multiplex PCR; TCRdb keeps in-frame clones, though not all of them. The data contain under 95,000 clones, 90% to 95% of them seen just once; the ten biggest clones take up over 6.5%. Every patient had relapsed following autologous stem cell transplantation, and cohorts differed in brentuximab vedotin exposure. Concerning this clone: The target antigen is unknown.

Trimming cost V 2 bases and J 5 bases, with 11 bases left between them. Germline loops: CDR1 SGHTA, CDR2 FQGTGA. There are 14 residues in the CDR3. Study-level results: Newly diagnosed patients had baseline TCR diversity that was reportedly lower than that of healthy donors.

The sequenced sample was peripheral blood mononuclear cells (PBMCs), obtained at baseline. The V gene is TRBV7-3, the J gene TRBJ2-3; the D gene is possibly TRBD2 (7 bases). The clonotype comes from a human donor with classical Hodgkin lymphoma. The CDR3 nucleotides read TGTGCCAGCAGCTTAGCGGGGGCGGTAGATACGCAGTATTTT. Protein product: CASSLAGAVDTQYF.